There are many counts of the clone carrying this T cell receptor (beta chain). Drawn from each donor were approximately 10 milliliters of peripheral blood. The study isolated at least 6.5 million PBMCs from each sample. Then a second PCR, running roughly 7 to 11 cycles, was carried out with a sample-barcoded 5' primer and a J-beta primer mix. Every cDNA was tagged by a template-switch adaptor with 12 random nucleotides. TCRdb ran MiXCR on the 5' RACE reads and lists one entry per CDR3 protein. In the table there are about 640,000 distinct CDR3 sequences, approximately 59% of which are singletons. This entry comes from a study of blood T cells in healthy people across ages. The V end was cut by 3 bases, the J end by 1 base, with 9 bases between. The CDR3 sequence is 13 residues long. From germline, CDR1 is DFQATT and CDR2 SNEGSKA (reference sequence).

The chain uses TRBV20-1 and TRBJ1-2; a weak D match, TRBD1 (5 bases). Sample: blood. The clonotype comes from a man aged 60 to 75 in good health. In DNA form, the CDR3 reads TGCAGTGCTAGCCCAGGGAGTAACTATGGCTACACCTTC. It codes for CSASPGSNYGYTF.